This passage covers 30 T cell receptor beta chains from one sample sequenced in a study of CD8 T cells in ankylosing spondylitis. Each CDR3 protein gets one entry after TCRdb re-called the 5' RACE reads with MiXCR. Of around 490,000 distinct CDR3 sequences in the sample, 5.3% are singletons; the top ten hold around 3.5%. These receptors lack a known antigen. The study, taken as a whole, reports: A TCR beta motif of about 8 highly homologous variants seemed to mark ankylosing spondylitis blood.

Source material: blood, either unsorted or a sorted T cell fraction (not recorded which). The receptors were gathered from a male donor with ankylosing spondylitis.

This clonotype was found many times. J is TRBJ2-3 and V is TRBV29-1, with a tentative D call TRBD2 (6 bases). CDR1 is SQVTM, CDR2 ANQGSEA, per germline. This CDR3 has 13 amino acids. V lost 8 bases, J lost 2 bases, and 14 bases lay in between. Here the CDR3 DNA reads TGCAGCACTCCGGCGGGGAACACAGATACGCAGTATTTT. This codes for CSTPAGNTDTQYF.

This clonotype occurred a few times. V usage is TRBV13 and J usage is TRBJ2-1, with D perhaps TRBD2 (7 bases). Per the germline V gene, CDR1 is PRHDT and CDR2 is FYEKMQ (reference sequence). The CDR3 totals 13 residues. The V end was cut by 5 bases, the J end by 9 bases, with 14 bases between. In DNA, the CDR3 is TGTGCCAGCAGCCCCGGGGCGGGGGCTGAGCAGTTCTTC. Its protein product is CASSPGAGAEQFF.

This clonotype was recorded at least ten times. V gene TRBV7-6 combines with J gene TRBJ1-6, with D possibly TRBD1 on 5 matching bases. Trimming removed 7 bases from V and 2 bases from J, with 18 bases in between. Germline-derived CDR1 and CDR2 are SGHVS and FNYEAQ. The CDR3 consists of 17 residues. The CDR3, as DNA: TGTGCCAGCACTTTACTGTCGGGACCGACCTATAATTCACCCCTCCACTTT. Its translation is CASTLLSGPTYNSPLHF. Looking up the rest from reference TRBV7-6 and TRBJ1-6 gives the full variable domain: GAGVSQSPRYKVTKRGQDVALRCDPISGHVSLYWYRQALGQGPEFLTYFNYEAQQDKSGLPNDRFSAERPEGSISTLTIQRTEQRDSAMYRCASTLLSGPTYNSPLHFGNGTRLTVT.

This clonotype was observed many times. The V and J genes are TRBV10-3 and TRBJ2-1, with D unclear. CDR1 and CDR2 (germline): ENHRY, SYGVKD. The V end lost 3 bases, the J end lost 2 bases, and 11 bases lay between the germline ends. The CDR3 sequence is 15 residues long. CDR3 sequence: CAISDRSAAYNEQFF. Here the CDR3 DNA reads TGTGCCATCAGTGATAGAAGTGCGGCCTACAATGAGCAGTTCTTC.

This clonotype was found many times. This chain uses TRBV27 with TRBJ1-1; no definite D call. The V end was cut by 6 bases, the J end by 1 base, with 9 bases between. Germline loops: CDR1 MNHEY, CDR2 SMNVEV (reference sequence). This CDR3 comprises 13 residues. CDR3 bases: TGTGCCAGCAGCGGAATGGGGAACACTGAAGCTTTCTTT. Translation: CASSGMGNTEAFF.

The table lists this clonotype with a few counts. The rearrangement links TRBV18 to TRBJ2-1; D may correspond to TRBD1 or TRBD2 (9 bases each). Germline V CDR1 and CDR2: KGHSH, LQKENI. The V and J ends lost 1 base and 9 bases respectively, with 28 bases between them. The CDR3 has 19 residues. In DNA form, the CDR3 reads TGTGCCAGCTCACCACGGACAGGGGCTGGGACTAGCCCTACCTCTGAGCAGTTCTTC. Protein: CASSPRTGAGTSPTSEQFF.

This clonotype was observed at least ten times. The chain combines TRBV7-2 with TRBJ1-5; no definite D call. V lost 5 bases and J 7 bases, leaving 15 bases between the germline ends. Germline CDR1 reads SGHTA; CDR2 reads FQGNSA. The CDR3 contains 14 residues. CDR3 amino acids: CASSPQGSMQPQHF. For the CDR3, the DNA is TGTGCCAGCAGCCCACAAGGAAGTATGCAGCCCCAGCATTTT.

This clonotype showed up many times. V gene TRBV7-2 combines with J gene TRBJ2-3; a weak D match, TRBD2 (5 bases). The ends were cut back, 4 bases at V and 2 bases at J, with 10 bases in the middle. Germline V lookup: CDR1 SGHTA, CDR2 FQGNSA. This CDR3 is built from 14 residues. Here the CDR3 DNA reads TGTGCCAGCAGCTCCCGGACTTCCACAGATACGCAGTATTTT. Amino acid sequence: CASSSRTSTDTQYF.

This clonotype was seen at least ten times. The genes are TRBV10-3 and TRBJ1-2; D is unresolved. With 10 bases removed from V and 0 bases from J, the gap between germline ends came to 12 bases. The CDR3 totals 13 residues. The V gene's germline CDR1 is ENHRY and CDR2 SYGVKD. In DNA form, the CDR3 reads TGTGCCACCCTGAACACGGCTAACTATGGCTACACCTTC. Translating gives CATLNTANYGYTF.

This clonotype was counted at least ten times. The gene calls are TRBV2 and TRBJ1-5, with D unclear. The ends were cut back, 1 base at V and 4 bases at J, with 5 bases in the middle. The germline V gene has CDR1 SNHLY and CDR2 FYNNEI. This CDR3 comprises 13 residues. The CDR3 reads CASSEGANQPQHF. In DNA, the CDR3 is TGTGCCAGCAGTGAAGGGGCTAATCAGCCCCAGCATTTT.

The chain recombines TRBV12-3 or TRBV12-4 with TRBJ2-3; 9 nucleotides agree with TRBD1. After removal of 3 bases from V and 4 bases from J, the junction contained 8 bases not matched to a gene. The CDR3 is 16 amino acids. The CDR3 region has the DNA TGTGCCAGCAGTTTTGATCCGGGACAGGGCTCAGATACGCAGTATTTT. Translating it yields CASSFDPGQGSDTQYF.

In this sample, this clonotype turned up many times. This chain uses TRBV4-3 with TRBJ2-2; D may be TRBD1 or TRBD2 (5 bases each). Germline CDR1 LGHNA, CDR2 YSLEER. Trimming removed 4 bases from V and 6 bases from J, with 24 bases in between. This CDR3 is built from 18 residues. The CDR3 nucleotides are TGCGCCAGCAGCCTACCCCTTCTCCGGGGACCAGACCCCGGGGAGCTGTTTTTT. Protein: CASSLPLLRGPDPGELFF.

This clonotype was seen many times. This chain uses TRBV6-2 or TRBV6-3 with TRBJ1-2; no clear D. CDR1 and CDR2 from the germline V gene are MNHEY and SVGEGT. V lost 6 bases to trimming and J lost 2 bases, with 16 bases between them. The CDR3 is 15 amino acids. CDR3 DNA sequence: TGTGCCAGCAGCCCGATACCAGAAGAGAACTATGGCTACACCTTC. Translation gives CASSPIPEENYGYTF.

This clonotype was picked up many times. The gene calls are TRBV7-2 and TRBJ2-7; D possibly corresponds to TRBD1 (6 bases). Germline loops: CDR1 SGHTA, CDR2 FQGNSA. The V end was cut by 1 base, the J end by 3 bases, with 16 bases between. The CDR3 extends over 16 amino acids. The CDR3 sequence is CASSLDEGDKRYEQYF. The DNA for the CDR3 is TGTGCCAGCAGCTTAGACGAAGGGGACAAGCGCTACGAGCAGTACTTC.

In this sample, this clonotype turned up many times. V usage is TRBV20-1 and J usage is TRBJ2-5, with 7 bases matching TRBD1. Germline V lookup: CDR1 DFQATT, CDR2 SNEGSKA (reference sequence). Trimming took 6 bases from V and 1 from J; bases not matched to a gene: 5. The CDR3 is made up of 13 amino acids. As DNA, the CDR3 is TGCAGTGCGGAGGACAGGTTCCAAGAGACCCAGTACTTC. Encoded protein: CSAEDRFQETQYF.

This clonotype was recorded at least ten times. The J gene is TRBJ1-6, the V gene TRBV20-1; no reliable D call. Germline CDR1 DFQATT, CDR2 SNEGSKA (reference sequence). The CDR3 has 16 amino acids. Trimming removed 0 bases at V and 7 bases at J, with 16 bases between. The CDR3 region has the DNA TGCAGTGCTAGAGAAGGCGGGCGGAGGGCCAATTCACCCCTCCACTTT. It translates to CSAREGGRRANSPLHF.

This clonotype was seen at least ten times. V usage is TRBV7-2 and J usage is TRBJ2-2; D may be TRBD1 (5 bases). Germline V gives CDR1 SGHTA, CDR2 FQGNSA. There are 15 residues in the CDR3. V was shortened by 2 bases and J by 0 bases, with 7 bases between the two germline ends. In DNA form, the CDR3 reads TGTGCCAGCAGCTTAAGGGGATCGAACACCGGGGAGCTGTTTTTT. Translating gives CASSLRGSNTGELFF.

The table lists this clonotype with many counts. CDR3 sequence: CASSTDTVGGYTF. In DNA, the CDR3 is TGTGCCAGCAGCACCGACACCGTTGGTGGCTACACCTTC. This sequence joins TRBV5-6 and TRBJ1-2; D gene ambiguous. The V end was cut by 4 bases, the J end by 7 bases, with 14 bases between. The CDR3 spans 13 residues. In germline, CDR1 is SGHDT, CDR2 YYEEEE.

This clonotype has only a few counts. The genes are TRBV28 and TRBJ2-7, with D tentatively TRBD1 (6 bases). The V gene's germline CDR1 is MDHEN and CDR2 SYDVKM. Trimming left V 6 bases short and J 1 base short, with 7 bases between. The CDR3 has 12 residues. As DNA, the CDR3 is TGTGCCAGCAGGGGACAATCCTACGAGCAGTACTTC. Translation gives CASRGQSYEQYF. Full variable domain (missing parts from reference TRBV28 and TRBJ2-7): DVKVTQSSRYLVKRTGEKVFLECVQDMDHENMFWYRQDPGLGLRLIYFSYDVKMKEKGDIPEGYSVSREKKERFSLILESASTNQTSMYLCASRGQSYEQYFGPGTRLTVT.

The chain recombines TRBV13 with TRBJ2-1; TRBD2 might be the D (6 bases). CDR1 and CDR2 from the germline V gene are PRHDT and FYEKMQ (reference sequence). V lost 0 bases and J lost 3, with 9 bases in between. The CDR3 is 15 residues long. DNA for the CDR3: TGTGCCAGCAGCTTAGGGGGACTCTACTACAATGAGCAGTTCTTC. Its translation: CASSLGGLYYNEQFF.

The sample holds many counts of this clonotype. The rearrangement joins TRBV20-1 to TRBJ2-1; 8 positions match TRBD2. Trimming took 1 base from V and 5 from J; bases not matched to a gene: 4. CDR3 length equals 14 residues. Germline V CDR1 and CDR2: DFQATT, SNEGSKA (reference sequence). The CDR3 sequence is CSARGSGINNEQFF. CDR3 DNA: TGCAGTGCTAGAGGTAGCGGGATAAACAATGAGCAGTTCTTC.

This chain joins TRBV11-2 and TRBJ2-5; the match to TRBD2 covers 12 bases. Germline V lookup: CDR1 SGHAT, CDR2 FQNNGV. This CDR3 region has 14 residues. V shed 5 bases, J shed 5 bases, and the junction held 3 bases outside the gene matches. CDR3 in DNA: TGTGCCAGCAGCCGGACTAGCGGGACTGAGACCCAGTACTTC. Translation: CASSRTSGTETQYF.

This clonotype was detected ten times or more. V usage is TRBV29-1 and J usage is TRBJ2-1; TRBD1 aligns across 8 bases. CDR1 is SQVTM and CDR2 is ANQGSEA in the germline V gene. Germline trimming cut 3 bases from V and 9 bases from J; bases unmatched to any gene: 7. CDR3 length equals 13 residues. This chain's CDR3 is CSVDPQGAREQFF. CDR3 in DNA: TGCAGCGTTGATCCGCAGGGGGCGCGTGAGCAGTTCTTC.

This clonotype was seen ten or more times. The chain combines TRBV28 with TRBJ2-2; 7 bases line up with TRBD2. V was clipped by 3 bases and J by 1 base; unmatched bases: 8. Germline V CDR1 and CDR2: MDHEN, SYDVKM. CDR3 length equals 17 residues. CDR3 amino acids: CASSLGALAVNTGELFF. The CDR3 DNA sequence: TGTGCCAGCAGTTTGGGCGCGCTAGCGGTGAACACCGGGGAGCTGTTTTTT.

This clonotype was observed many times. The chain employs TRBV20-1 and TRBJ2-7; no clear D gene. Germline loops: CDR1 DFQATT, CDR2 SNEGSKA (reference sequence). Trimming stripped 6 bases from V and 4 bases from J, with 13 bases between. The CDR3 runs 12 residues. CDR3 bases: TGCAGTGCCCACGATCAGATTTACGAGCAGTACTTC. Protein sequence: CSAHDQIYEQYF.

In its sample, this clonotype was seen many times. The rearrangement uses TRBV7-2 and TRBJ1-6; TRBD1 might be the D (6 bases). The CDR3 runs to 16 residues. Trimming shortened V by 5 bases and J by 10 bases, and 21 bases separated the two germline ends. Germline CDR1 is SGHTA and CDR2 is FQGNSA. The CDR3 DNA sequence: TGTGCCAGCAGCCTCTTAGGAACAGGGAACTTGTCACCCCTCCACTTT. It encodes CASSLLGTGNLSPLHF.

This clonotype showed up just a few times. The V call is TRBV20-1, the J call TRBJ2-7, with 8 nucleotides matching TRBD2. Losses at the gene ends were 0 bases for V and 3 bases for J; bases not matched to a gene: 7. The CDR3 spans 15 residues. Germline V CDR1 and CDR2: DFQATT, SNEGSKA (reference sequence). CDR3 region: CSARDEFSGDYEQYF. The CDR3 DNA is TGCAGTGCTAGAGATGAATTTAGCGGGGACTACGAGCAGTACTTC.

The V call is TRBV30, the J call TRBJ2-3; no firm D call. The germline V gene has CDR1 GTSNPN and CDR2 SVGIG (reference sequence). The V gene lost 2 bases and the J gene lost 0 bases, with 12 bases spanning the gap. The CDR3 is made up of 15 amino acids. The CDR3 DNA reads TGTGCCTGGAGTAGAGCAGCCGCTAGCACAGATACGCAGTATTTT. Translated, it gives CAWSRAAASTDTQYF.

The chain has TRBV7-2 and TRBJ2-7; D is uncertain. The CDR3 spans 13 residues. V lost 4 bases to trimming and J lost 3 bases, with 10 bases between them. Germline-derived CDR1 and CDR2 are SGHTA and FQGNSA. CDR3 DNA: TGTGCCAGCAGCTACCTGTGGGGCTACGAGCAGTACTTC. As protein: CASSYLWGYEQYF.

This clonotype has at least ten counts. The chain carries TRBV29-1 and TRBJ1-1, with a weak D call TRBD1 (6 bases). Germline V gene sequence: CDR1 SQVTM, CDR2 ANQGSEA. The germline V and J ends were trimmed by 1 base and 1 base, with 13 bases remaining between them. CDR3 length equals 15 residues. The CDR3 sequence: CSVEVQGIWNTEAFF. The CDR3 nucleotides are TGCAGCGTTGAAGTACAGGGTATTTGGAACACTGAAGCTTTCTTT. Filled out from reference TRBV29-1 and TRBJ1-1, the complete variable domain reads SAVISQKPSRDICQRGTSLTIQCQVDSQVTMMFWYRQQPGQSLTLIATANQGSEATYESGFVIDKFPISRPNLTFSTLTVSNMSPEDSSIYLCSVEVQGIWNTEAFFGQGTRLTVV.